The clone carrying this T cell receptor (beta chain) has only one observation. This sample was taken from a study of blood T cell repertoires in COVID-19. Study in general: COVID-19 samples, acute and convalescent, were from the United States, Italy and Spain.

The repertoire was sequenced with immunoSEQ multiplex PCR; TCRdb's copy has only in-frame clones and lacks some. Here the sample spans around 320,000 clones, over 85% being singletons. Seattle patients were enrolled while actively infected and followed longitudinally. The TCR comes from a woman in her 30s with COVID-19, enrolled during active disease. The sample was peripheral blood.

CDR3 nucleotide sequence: TGTGCCAGCAGTTACTCGCGGCTGTTCCTCAATCAGCCCCAGCATTTT. Residues: CASSYSRLFLNQPQHF. V usage is TRBV6-2 or TRBV6-3 and J usage is TRBJ1-5; D is undetermined. Between the trimmed V and J ends, which lost 0 bases and 3 bases, there was a span of 12 bases. Germline CDR1 is MNHEY and CDR2 is SVGEGT. The CDR3 runs to 16 residues.